The entry below describes one TCR beta chain. What it binds is unknown. These data come from a study of blood T cells in healthy people across ages. About the research overall: Template switching retrieved approximately one barcoded beta molecule for each two T cells.

PCR was performed a second time for about 7 to 11 cycles using a sample-barcoded 5' primer and a J-beta primer mix. A template-switch adaptor with 12 random nucleotides tagged each cDNA molecule. All samples gave at least 2.5 million CDR3-containing paired-end reads. Using its own MiXCR run on the 5' RACE reads, TCRdb lists one record per CDR3 protein. The repertoire holds some 1 million distinct CDR3 sequences, with less than 50% as singletons. The V and J ends lost 6 bases and 6 bases, in that order; junction bases with no gene match: 11. CDR1 is DFQATT and CDR2 is SNEGSKA in the germline V gene (reference sequence). CDR3 length: 15 amino acids. Study-level results: The long-lived group displayed more naive CD4+ cells, plus higher diversity, than the aged donors did.

This receptor was identified in a woman aged 60 to 75 in good health. V and J are TRBV20-1 and TRBJ2-3; 11 nucleotides agree with TRBD1. Sequenced sample: blood. The CDR3 loop is CSAAGQGASMDTQYF. The CDR3 DNA sequence: TGCAGTGCCGCTGGACAGGGGGCGTCTATGGATACGCAGTATTTT.